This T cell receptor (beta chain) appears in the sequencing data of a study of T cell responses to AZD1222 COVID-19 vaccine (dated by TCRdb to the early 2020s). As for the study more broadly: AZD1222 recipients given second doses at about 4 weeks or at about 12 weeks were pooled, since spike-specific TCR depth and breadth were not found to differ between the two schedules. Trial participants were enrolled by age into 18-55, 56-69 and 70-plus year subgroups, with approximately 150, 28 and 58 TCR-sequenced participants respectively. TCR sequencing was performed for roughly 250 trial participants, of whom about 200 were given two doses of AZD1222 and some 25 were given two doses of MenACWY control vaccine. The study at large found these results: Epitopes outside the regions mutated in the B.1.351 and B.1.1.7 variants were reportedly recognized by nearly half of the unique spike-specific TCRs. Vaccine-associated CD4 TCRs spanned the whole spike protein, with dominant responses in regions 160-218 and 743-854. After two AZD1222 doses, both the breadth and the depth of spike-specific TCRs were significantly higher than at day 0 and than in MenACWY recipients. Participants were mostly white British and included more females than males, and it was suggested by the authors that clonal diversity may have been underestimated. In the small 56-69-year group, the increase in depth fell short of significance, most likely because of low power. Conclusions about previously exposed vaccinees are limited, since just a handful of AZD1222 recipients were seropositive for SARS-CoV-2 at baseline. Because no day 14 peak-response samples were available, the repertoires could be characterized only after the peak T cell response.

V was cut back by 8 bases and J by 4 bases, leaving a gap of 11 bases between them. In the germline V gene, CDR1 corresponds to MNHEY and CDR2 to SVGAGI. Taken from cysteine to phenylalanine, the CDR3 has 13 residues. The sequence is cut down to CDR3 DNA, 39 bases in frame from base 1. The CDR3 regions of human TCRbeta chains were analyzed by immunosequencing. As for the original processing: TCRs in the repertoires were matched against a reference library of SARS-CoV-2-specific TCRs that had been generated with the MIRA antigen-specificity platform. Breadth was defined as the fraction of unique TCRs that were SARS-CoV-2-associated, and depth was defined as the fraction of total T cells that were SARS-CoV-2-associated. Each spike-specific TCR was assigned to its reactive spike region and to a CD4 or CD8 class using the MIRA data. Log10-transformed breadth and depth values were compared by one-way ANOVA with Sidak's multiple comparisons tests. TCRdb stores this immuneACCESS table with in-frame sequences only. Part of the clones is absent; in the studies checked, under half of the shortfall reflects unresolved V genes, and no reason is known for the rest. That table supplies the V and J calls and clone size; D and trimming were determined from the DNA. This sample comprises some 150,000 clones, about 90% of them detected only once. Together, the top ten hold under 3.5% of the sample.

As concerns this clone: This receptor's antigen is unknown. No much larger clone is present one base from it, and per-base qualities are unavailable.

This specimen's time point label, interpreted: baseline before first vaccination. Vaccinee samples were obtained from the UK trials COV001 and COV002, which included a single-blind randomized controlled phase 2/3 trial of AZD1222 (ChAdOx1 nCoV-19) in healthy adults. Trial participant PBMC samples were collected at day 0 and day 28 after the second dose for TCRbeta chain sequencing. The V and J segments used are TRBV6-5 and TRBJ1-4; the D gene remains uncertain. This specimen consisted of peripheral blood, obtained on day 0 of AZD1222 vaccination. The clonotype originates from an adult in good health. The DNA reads TGTGCCAGCCGTACGGGCCGTAATGAAAAACTGTTTTTT. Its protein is CASRTGRNEKLFF.